The 20 T cell receptor beta chains in this list originate from one sample, sequenced in a study of T cells in Graves' hyperthyroidism and ophthalmopathy. RNA transcripts were the template for amplifying TCR beta CDR3 regions. In the first-round RT-PCR of the TCR CDR3, the HTBI primer set was used. TCRdb re-analysed the multiplex PCR reads in MiXCR, keeping a single row per CDR3 protein. The sample contains about 300,000 distinct CDR3 sequences, roughly a fifth of which appear only once. Source material: blood. The receptors originated from a man aged 45-65 years with Graves' ophthalmopathy.

The V gene is TRBV5-1, the J gene TRBJ2-5; either TRBD1 or TRBD2 may supply D (6 bases each). With 4 bases removed from V and 7 bases from J, the gap between germline ends came to 17 bases. This CDR3 is built from 14 residues. Germline lookup yields CDR1 SGHRS and CDR2 YFSETQ. The CDR3 nucleotides read TGCGCCAGCAGCCCCCGTCAGGAGGGGGGGACCCAGTACTTC. Its protein is CASSPRQEGGTQYF.

In its sample, this clonotype was seen many times. The chain is built from TRBV5-1 and TRBJ2-1; tentative D call: TRBD2 (5 bases). This CDR3 contains 18 residues. Germline CDR1 reads SGHRS; CDR2 reads YFSETQ. Deletions cut 3 bases from V and 0 bases from J, with 19 bases between. The CDR3 protein is CASSYSGGLYSSYNEQFF. CDR3 DNA: TGCGCCAGCAGCTACTCGGGCGGACTCTATTCCTCCTACAATGAGCAGTTCTTC.

The table lists this clonotype with many counts. The chain is built from TRBV28 and TRBJ2-2; no definite D call. CDR3 length equals 12 residues. V gave up 5 bases and J gave up 2 bases, with 3 bases separating them. Looked up from germline, CDR1 is MDHEN and CDR2 is SYDVKM. The CDR3: CASSGNTGELFF. CDR3 sequence (DNA): TGTGCCAGCAGTGGTAACACCGGGGAGCTGTTTTTT.

This clonotype was seen many times. The V gene is TRBV5-1, the J gene TRBJ1-1, with D tentatively TRBD1 (6 bases). In germline, CDR1 is SGHRS, CDR2 YFSETQ. This CDR3 is built from 15 residues. V dropped 3 bases and J dropped 2 bases, with 14 bases sitting between them. Here the CDR3 DNA reads TGCGCCAGCAGCTCCAGCCTGACAGGTAACACTGAAGCTTTCTTT. Translated: CASSSSLTGNTEAFF. Full variable domain (remainder filled in from reference TRBV5-1 and TRBJ1-1): KAGVTQTPRYLIKTRGQQVTLSCSPISGHRSVSWYQQTPGQGLQFLFEYFSETQRNKGNFPGRFSGRQFSNSRSEMNVSTLELGDSALYLCASSSSLTGNTEAFFGQGTRLTVV.

This clonotype came up many times. The chain has TRBV5-1 and TRBJ2-7; D is uncertain. The germline gives CDR1 SGHRS, CDR2 YFSETQ. The ends were cut back, 1 base at V and 6 bases at J, with 14 bases in the middle. This CDR3 spans 14 amino acids. The CDR3 DNA sequence: TGCGCCAGCAGCTTGTTCGGCGCAGGTCTCGAGCAGTACTTC. This encodes CASSLFGAGLEQYF.

There are many counts of this clonotype. The V call is TRBV24-1, the J call TRBJ1-2; 7 nucleotides align to TRBD1. The V gene's germline CDR1 is KGHDR and CDR2 SFDVKD. The length of the CDR3 is 14 residues. The V segment lost 7 bases and the J segment 3 bases; nucleotides outside the gene matches: 7. CDR3 loop: CATSQGGEDYGYTF. CDR3 sequence (DNA): TGTGCCACCAGCCAAGGGGGCGAGGACTATGGCTACACCTTC.

This clonotype was counted a few times. This chain uses TRBV20-1 with TRBJ2-3; 7 positions agree with TRBD2. The CDR3 contains 14 residues. Germline V CDR1 and CDR2: DFQATT, SNEGSKA (reference sequence). J gave up 3 bases and V 5 bases, and 8 bases lay outside the gene matches. The CDR3 loop is CSAPRLADTDTQYF. CDR3 nucleotide sequence: TGCAGTGCTCCGCGGCTAGCGGATACAGATACGCAGTATTTT.

V usage is TRBV3-1 and J usage is TRBJ2-2; a possible D gene is TRBD1 (5 bases). Germline CDR1 reads LGHDT; CDR2 reads YNNKEL (reference sequence). V lost 0 bases to trimming and J lost 6 bases, with 11 bases between them. This CDR3 has 15 amino acids. CDR3 sequence reads: CASSQDQGYAGELFF. The CDR3 DNA is TGTGCCAGCAGCCAAGATCAGGGATACGCCGGGGAGCTGTTTTTT.

This clonotype was seen more than once but under ten times. The chain carries TRBV6-1 and TRBJ2-7; D remains unclear. The CDR3 sequence is 13 residues long. The V gene lost 6 bases and the J gene lost 4 bases, with 13 bases spanning the gap. In germline, CDR1 is MNHNS, CDR2 SASEGT. This CDR3 is CASSLGLWYEQYF. DNA for the CDR3: TGTGCCAGCAGCCTCGGGCTTTGGTACGAGCAGTACTTC.

V is TRBV20-1 and J is TRBJ2-4, with unresolved D. Between the trimmed V and J ends, which lost 3 bases and 0 bases, there was a span of 9 bases. Germline lookup yields CDR1 DFQATT and CDR2 SNEGSKA (reference sequence). This CDR3 comprises 14 residues. CDR3 protein: CSASRDLAKNIQYF. Written as DNA, the CDR3 is TGCAGTGCTAGTAGGGATCTAGCCAAAAACATTCAGTACTTC.

This clonotype was seen at least ten times. This chain links TRBV20-1 with TRBJ2-7, with D tentatively TRBD1 (5 bases). Trimming pared 2 bases from V and 3 bases from J, leaving 14 bases between. Germline CDR1 DFQATT, CDR2 SNEGSKA (reference sequence). This CDR3 comprises 14 residues. In DNA form, the CDR3 reads TGCAGTGCTAGACCTACGGCAGGGTTCTACGAGCAGTACTTC. This encodes CSARPTAGFYEQYF.

This sequence joins TRBV29-1 and TRBJ1-4, with unresolved D. Trimming stripped 2 bases from V and 1 base from J, with 8 bases between. Germline assignment: CDR1 SQVTM and CDR2 ANQGSEA. The CDR3 spans 14 residues. The CDR3 sequence: CSVETPGTNEKLFF. The CDR3, as DNA: TGCAGCGTTGAAACACCTGGAACTAATGAAAAACTGTTTTTT.

The rearrangement links TRBV24-1 to TRBJ2-2; 7 bases match TRBD1. This CDR3 has 14 amino acids. V trimming: 8 bases; J trimming: 3 bases; junction bases outside the gene matches: 5. The V gene's germline CDR1 is KGHDR and CDR2 SFDVKD. Here the CDR3 DNA reads TGTGCCACCACATCTGGACAGGACACCGGGGAGCTGTTTTTT. Its protein is CATTSGQDTGELFF.

The rearrangement links TRBV2 to TRBJ2-2, with D possibly being TRBD2 (6 bases). Germline V gene sequence: CDR1 SNHLY, CDR2 FYNNEI. The CDR3 totals 15 residues. The V and J ends lost 7 bases and 2 bases respectively, with 14 bases between them. The CDR3 DNA reads TGTGCCAGCATCGGTGGCGGGATAAACACCGGGGAGCTGTTTTTT. It encodes CASIGGGINTGELFF.

This clonotype was picked up a small number of times. The CDR3 sequence: CAITRDRGQLGTQYF. In DNA, the CDR3 is TGTGCCATCACAAGAGACAGGGGTCAATTGGGTACGCAGTATTTT. The V and J genes are TRBV10-3 and TRBJ2-3; 8 positions match TRBD1. With V trimmed by 7 bases and J by 8 bases, 14 bases remained unmatched. In germline, CDR1 is ENHRY, CDR2 SYGVKD. The CDR3 is 15 amino acids.

This clonotype was observed a few times. The chain employs TRBV18 and TRBJ2-3, with 11 positions matching TRBD2. V lost 3 bases, J lost 5 bases, and 7 bases stayed unmatched. The CDR3 runs to 16 residues. Germline V gene sequence: CDR1 KGHSH, CDR2 LQKENI. CDR3 sequence: CASSPSLAGGQDTQYF. The CDR3 DNA follows: TGTGCCAGCTCACCTTCTCTAGCGGGAGGACAAGATACGCAGTATTTT.

The chain joins TRBV9 to TRBJ2-1; 11 bases fit TRBD2. V shed 0 bases and J 7 bases; nucleotides not matched to a gene: 3. CDR3 length equals 15 residues. Germline V gene data show CDR1 as SGDLS and CDR2 as YYNGEE. CDR3 in DNA: TGTGCCAGCAGCGTAGATCTAGCGGGGGGAAATGAGCAGTTCTTC. Translating gives CASSVDLAGGNEQFF.

This chain joins TRBV4-1 and TRBJ2-1; a possible D gene is TRBD2 (6 bases). The germline V gene encodes CDR1 MGHRA and CDR2 YSYEKL. This CDR3 is built from 15 residues. V shed 4 bases and J shed 6 bases, with 16 bases lying between them. CDR3 sequence (DNA): TGCGCCAGCAGCCTCCTAGGGCGGGGTAGCAATGAGCAGTTCTTC. Translated: CASSLLGRGSNEQFF.

As concerns this clonotype: The junction shows a germline mismatch at one end, possibly a read error. CDR3 residues: CAGSPATGPGELFF. In DNA form, the CDR3 reads TGTGCCGGCAGCCCCGCGACAGGGCCCGGGGAGCTGTTTTTT. J is TRBJ2-2 and V is TRBV7-3; TRBD1 matches 7 bases. The CDR3 extends over 14 amino acids. Germline V gene sequence: CDR1 SGHTA, CDR2 FQGTGA.

A word on this clonotype: A junction end diverges from the germline sequence, so it may reflect a read error. The J gene is TRBJ2-3, the V gene TRBV4-1, with D maybe TRBD1 (7 bases). Germline CDR1 reads MGHRA; CDR2 reads YSYEKL. The CDR3 is 15 amino acids. CDR3 sequence: CASSQVGQGGDTQYF. CDR3 DNA: TGTGCCAGCAGCCAAGTCGGGCAGGGGGGAGATACGCAGTATTTT.